Listed below are T cell receptor beta chains from one sample, sequenced in a study of cytomegalovirus exposure and HLA in healthy donors. This table comes from immunoSEQ multiplex PCR, and its TCRdb copy is limited to in-frame clones, with some not included. This sample has approximately 110,000 clones, with about 81% found just once. What was sequenced was PBMCs. These receptors came from a woman aged 30 to 39 in good health and CMV-seronegative. Both conserved end residues are part of each CDR3. The D gene is left open where the match is weak. For some rows the clone size is stated as once, few or many, or as a class when expanded; others skip it.

J gene	clone size	D gene	CDR3 length	V gene	CDR3 protein	CDR3 DNA
TRBJ2-7	-	TRBD2	13	TRBV2	CASSHRDSGPRHF	TGTGCCAGCAGTCATCGGGATAGCGGGCCCCGGCACTTC
TRBJ2-1	-	TRBD2	17	TRBV11-3	CASSPWTSGDQGDEQFF	TGTGCCAGCAGCCCGTGGACTAGCGGGGATCAAGGCGATGAGCAGTTCTTC
TRBJ1-5	-	-	14	TRBV7-9	CSSSLASSNQPQHF	TGTTCCAGCAGCCTCGCTAGTAGCAATCAGCCCCAGCATTTT
TRBJ1-5	-	-	13	TRBV2	CASSQQGIQPQHF	TGTGCCAGCAGTCAACAGGGTATTCAGCCCCAGCATTTT
TRBJ2-7	-	-	14	TRBV5-1	CASSPPGSRYEQYF	TGCGCCAGCAGCCCGCCGGGTTCGAGGTACGAGCAGTACTTC
TRBJ1-4	-	TRBD1	15	TRBV7-7	CASSAGTGPLEKLFF	TGTGCTAGCAGCGCCGGGACAGGACCCCTTGAAAAACTGTTTTTT
TRBJ2-5	-	-	15	TRBV19	CASSAAQGLQETQYF	TGTGCCAGTAGTGCCGCGCAGGGGCTCCAAGAGACCCAGTACTTC
TRBJ2-7	few	-	12	TRBV30	CAWSVPNSEQYF	TGTGCCTGGAGTGTACCTAACTCCGAGCAGTACTTC
TRBJ2-7	once	TRBD1	14	TRBV2	CANPRDRGYNEQYF	TGTGCCAACCCGAGGGACAGGGGTTACAACGAGCAGTACTTC
TRBJ1-2	-	TRBD1	15	TRBV4-1	CASSQDPGQVYGYTF	TGCGCCAGCAGCCAAGATCCGGGACAGGTCTATGGCTACACCTTC
TRBJ2-1	-	-	16	TRBV30	CAWTEDLGLDRNEQFF	TGTGCCTGGACCGAAGATTTGGGACTGGATCGTAATGAGCAGTTCTTC
TRBJ2-5	-	TRBD2	17	TRBV7-9	CASSFVGASGGQETQYF	TGTGCCAGCAGCTTCGTAGGGGCTAGCGGGGGCCAAGAGACCCAGTACTTC
TRBJ2-1	-	TRBD2	16	TRBV7-2	CASTFRRLAGVNEQFF	TGTGCCAGCACCTTCCGTCGACTAGCGGGAGTAAATGAGCAGTTCTTC
TRBJ2-2	-	-	17	TRBV18	CASSPFELEKNTGELFF	TGTGCCAGCTCACCATTTGAGCTAGAAAAGAACACCGGGGAGCTGTTTTTT
TRBJ1-1	once	-	14	TRBV4-3	CASSQEWRDTEAFF	TGCGCCAGCAGCCAAGAGTGGAGGGACACTGAAGCTTTCTTT
TRBJ2-2	-	-	15	TRBV11-1	CASSRSNLVTGELFF	TGTGCCAGCAGCCGCAGTAATCTAGTTACCGGGGAGCTGTTTTTT
TRBJ2-5	-	TRBD2	17	TRBV7-9	CSSSLGLAGWLAETQYF	TGTTCCAGCAGCCTTGGACTAGCGGGGTGGTTAGCAGAGACCCAGTACTTC
TRBJ2-5	-	TRBD2	15	TRBV29-1	CSVELGRGGPKAQYF	TGCAGCGTTGAACTCGGGCGGGGGGGGCCTAAGGCCCAGTACTTC
TRBJ2-3	-	TRBD2	13	TRBV27	CASGAGGTDTQYF	TGTGCCAGCGGGGCGGGAGGTACAGATACGCAGTATTTT
TRBJ2-2	once	TRBD1	15	TRBV5-1	CASRGQGAGTGELFF	TGCGCCAGCAGGGGACAGGGGGCTGGCACCGGGGAGCTGTTTTTT
TRBJ2-3	-	TRBD1	15	TRBV7-3	CASSSSRGPTDTQYF	TGTGCCAGCAGCTCCAGCAGGGGGCCCACAGATACGCAGTATTTT
TRBJ2-3	-	-	15	TRBV16	CASSQVGGDTDTQYF	TGTGCCAGCAGCCAAGTAGGGGGTGACACAGATACGCAGTATTTT
TRBJ2-5	-	-	11	TRBV15	CATSGSKTQYF	TGTGCCACCAGCGGCTCAAAGACCCAGTACTTC
TRBJ1-2	-	-	16	TRBV4-3	CASSQFNPGERYGYTF	TGCGCCAGCAGCCAGTTCAACCCCGGGGAGAGGTATGGCTACACCTTC
TRBJ2-2	-	-	15	TRBV18	CASSRAGQNTGELFF	TGTGCCAGCTCACGCGCGGGGCAGAACACCGGGGAGCTGTTTTTT
TRBJ1-2	-	TRBD1	15	TRBV6-5	CASSRTGVVSYGYTF	TGTGCCAGCAGTCGGACAGGGGTAGTTTCCTATGGCTACACCTTC
TRBJ2-3	-	TRBD2	16	TRBV29-1	CSVRLAGGSSTDTQYF	TGCAGCGTGCGACTAGCGGGGGGTTCTAGCACAGATACGCAGTATTTT
TRBJ2-3	-	TRBD2	16	TRBV7-3	CASSAAGTSGGDTQYF	TGTGCCAGCAGCGCCGCCGGGACTAGCGGGGGTGATACGCAGTATTTT
TRBJ1-2	-	-	15	TRBV30	CAWSFTGTGNYGYTF	TGTGCCTGGAGTTTTACAGGGACGGGTAACTATGGCTACACCTTC
TRBJ1-1	-	-	12	TRBV7-9	CSSSPQNTEAFF	TGTTCCAGCAGCCCCCAGAACACTGAAGCTTTCTTT
TRBJ1-5	-	-	13	TRBV30	CAWSHRENQPQHF	TGTGCCTGGAGCCACAGGGAGAATCAGCCCCAGCATTTT
TRBJ2-1	many	-	12	TRBV5-6	CASSLEPKGEFF	TGTGCCAGCAGCTTGGAGCCGAAGGGGGAGTTCTTC
TRBJ2-7	-	TRBD2	15	TRBV5-4	CASSFRAGGEYEQYF	TGTGCCAGCAGCTTTCGAGCGGGGGGGGAATACGAGCAGTACTTC
TRBJ2-7	-	TRBD2	21	TRBV7-3	CASSLTRLAGGTTSYSYEQYF	TGTGCCAGCAGCTTAACTCGACTAGCGGGGGGGACTACATCCTACTCCTACGAGCAGTACTTC
TRBJ1-5	-	-	15	TRBV21-1	CASSKEVGQNQPQHF	TGTGCCAGCAGCAAAGAGGTAGGACAGAATCAGCCCCAGCATTTT
TRBJ2-1	-	TRBD2	16	TRBV11-3	CASSRVRTSQPNEQFF	TGTGCCAGCAGTCGTGTCCGGACTAGTCAGCCCAATGAGCAGTTCTTC
TRBJ2-2	-	-	21	TRBV30	CAWSFSGAPFAGLTNTGELFF	TGTGCCTGGAGCTTCTCCGGGGCCCCCTTCGCGGGATTAACGAACACCGGGGAGCTGTTTTTT
TRBJ1-1	-	-	14	TRBV5-4	CASSLGHLNTEAFF	TGTGCCAGCAGCTTGGGACATTTGAACACTGAAGCTTTCTTT
TRBJ1-1	-	-	15	TRBV5-8	CASSSALTVNTEAFF	TGTGCCAGCAGCTCAGCGCTGACAGTGAACACTGAAGCTTTCTTT
TRBJ1-4	-	-	15	TRBV19	CASKTGTSTNEKLFF	TGTGCCAGTAAGACCGGGACATCAACTAATGAAAAACTGTTTTTT
TRBJ1-3	-	-	18	TRBV4-2	CASSQGRDILSSGNTIYF	TGTGCCAGCAGCCAAGGCAGGGACATCCTAAGCTCTGGAAACACCATATATTTT
TRBJ1-2	-	-	15	TRBV6-5	CASSYSYRANYGYTF	TGTGCCAGCAGTTACTCCTACAGAGCTAACTATGGCTACACCTTC
TRBJ1-1	-	TRBD1	13	TRBV27	CASGSQGFTEAFF	TGTGCCAGCGGATCACAGGGGTTCACTGAAGCTTTCTTT
TRBJ1-2	once	TRBD1	14	TRBV13	CASSSDRGRGGYTF	TGTGCCAGCAGCTCCGACAGGGGGCGCGGTGGCTACACCTTC
TRBJ2-4	few	TRBD1	15	TRBV7-9	CASSLGSTGENIQYF	TGTGCCAGCAGCTTAGGGTCGACAGGGGAAAACATTCAGTACTTC
TRBJ2-7	-	-	14	TRBV5-4	CASSPQEGSHEQYF	TGTGCCAGCAGCCCCCAGGAGGGGTCGCACGAGCAGTACTTC
TRBJ2-1	-	-	12	TRBV9	CASSSGYHEQFF	TGTGCCAGCAGCTCAGGGTACCATGAGCAGTTCTTC
TRBJ1-2	few	TRBD1	17	TRBV5-1	CASSFSPGQGQRGGYTF	TGCGCCAGCAGCTTCTCCCCTGGACAGGGGCAAAGAGGTGGCTACACCTTC
TRBJ2-1	-	TRBD1	14	TRBV29-1	CSVRDRGAGNEQFF	TGCAGCGTTAGGGACAGGGGCGCGGGAAATGAGCAGTTCTTC
TRBJ2-1	-	-	16	TRBV4-1	CASSQDASKRYNEQFF	TGCGCCAGCAGCCAAGATGCTAGTAAAAGATACAATGAGCAGTTCTTC
TRBJ2-7	-	-	13	TRBV19	CASSIGRAYEQYF	TGTGCCAGTAGTATCGGGAGAGCCTACGAGCAGTACTTC
TRBJ2-3	-	-	13	TRBV11-2	CASSRTSTDTQYF	TGTGCCAGCAGCCGGACTAGCACAGATACGCAGTATTTT
TRBJ2-2	-	-	14	TRBV12-5	CASGGDSLTGELFF	TGTGCTAGTGGTGGGGACTCTCTGACCGGGGAGCTGTTTTTT
TRBJ1-5	-	-	12	TRBV29-1	CSVAGSNQPQHF	TGCAGCGTCGCCGGGTCCAATCAGCCCCAGCATTTT
TRBJ2-1	-	-	15	TRBV5-4	CASSRDISSYNEQFF	TGTGCCAGCAGCAGGGACATTTCTTCCTACAATGAGCAGTTCTTC